The clone carrying this T cell receptor (beta chain) appeared a single time. The entry originates in a study of CD4 T cells in relation to SARS-CoV-2 and coronaviruses. Before the COVID-19 pandemic, during about 2011-2018, CD4+ T cells were taken from unexposed donors. TCRdb's table, derived via immunoSEQ multiplex PCR, lists solely in-frame clones and lacks some. This table has about 64,000 clones, about 95% appearing once. Sequences were obtained from naive CD4+ T cells from PBMCs. Sample subset: naive CD4+ T cells isolated by negative enrichment. This clonotype was obtained from a human donor in good health.

The chain's CDR3 is CASSIQGRVQETQYF. CDR3 sequence (DNA): TGTGCCAGCAGCATACAGGGACGAGTCCAAGAGACCCAGTACTTC. The rearrangement links TRBV5-6 to TRBJ2-5; D might be TRBD1 (6 bases). The CDR3 spans 15 residues. Germline assignment: CDR1 SGHDT and CDR2 YYEEEE. V was shortened by 4 bases and J by 1 base, with 14 bases between the two germline ends.